The 16 T cell receptor beta chains below come from one sample, sequenced in a study of blood T cell repertoires in COVID-19. Repertoires were generated with immunoSEQ multiplex PCR, while TCRdb's copy carries only in-frame clones and drops some. The profile shows 100,000 to 120,000 clones, 70% to 90% of them singletons. The specimen was peripheral blood. These TCRs come from a human donor in a cohort sampled during active COVID-19.

The chain couples TRBV6-1 to TRBJ1-4, with unresolved D. Germline lookup yields CDR1 MNHNS and CDR2 SASEGT. V lost 1 base and J 5 bases, leaving 11 bases between the germline ends. The CDR3 contains 15 residues. Here the CDR3 DNA reads TGTGCCAGCAGTGAAGAGAGGCTGAACAATGAAAAACTGTTTTTT. Protein product: CASSEERLNNEKLFF.

The rearrangement links TRBV12-5 to TRBJ2-1; 9 bases fit TRBD1. V was pared by 2 bases and J by 8 bases, with 16 bases of the junction left unmatched. The length of the CDR3 is 18 residues. CDR1 LGHNT and CDR2 FRNRAP come from the germline V gene. CDR3: CASGLHFPGTGNYHEQFF. Written as DNA, the CDR3 is TGTGCTAGTGGTTTGCATTTTCCCGGGACAGGGAATTACCATGAGCAGTTCTTC.

The chain carries TRBV6-5 and TRBJ2-2, with a tentative D call TRBD1 (7 bases). Germline CDR1 MNHEY, CDR2 SVGAGI. The germline V and J ends were trimmed by 6 bases and 6 bases, with 11 bases remaining between them. The CDR3 is made up of 13 amino acids. The CDR3 bases are TGTGCCAGCAGGAGCAGGGGGGCCGGGGAGCTGTTTTTT. The encoded protein is CASRSRGAGELFF.

The V call is TRBV28, the J call TRBJ2-3, with a weak D call TRBD2 (6 bases). V lost 2 bases and J 0 bases, leaving 12 bases between the germline ends. CDR3 size: 16 residues. Germline V gene sequence: CDR1 MDHEN, CDR2 SYDVKM. The CDR3 nucleotides read TGTGCCAGCAGTTTAGGGCTAGCGTTTAGCACAGATACGCAGTATTTT. Protein product: CASSLGLAFSTDTQYF.

The V call is TRBV27, the J call TRBJ1-6, with a weak D call TRBD1 (5 bases). Germline V lookup: CDR1 MNHEY, CDR2 SMNVEV (reference sequence). This CDR3 comprises 14 residues. Trimming shortened V by 3 bases and J by 3 bases, and 6 bases separated the two germline ends. The chain's CDR3 is CASSLTVYNSPLHF. The CDR3 DNA reads as TGTGCCAGCAGTTTGACAGTCTATAATTCACCCCTCCACTTT.

V is TRBV5-4 and J is TRBJ1-1; 7 nucleotides agree with TRBD1. CDR3 size: 14 residues. Trimming at V came to 3 bases and at J to 1 base, leaving 3 bases not matched to a gene. Germline values: CDR1 SGHNT, CDR2 YYREEE (reference sequence). The CDR3: CASSSGTENTEAFF. The CDR3 DNA sequence: TGTGCCAGCAGCTCCGGGACAGAGAACACTGAAGCTTTCTTT.

This chain connects TRBV4-1 to TRBJ1-2, with 7 bases lining up with TRBD1. The CDR3 runs to 15 residues. Germline V gene data show CDR1 as MGHRA and CDR2 as YSYEKL. V trimming: 1 base; J trimming: 3 bases; junction bases outside the gene matches: 5. In DNA form, the CDR3 reads TGCGCCAGCAGCCAAGTACCACAGGGGTACTATGGCTACACCTTC. This translates into CASSQVPQGYYGYTF.

The table lists this clone with a count of one. This sequence joins TRBV7-9 and TRBJ2-3; 8 nucleotides line up with TRBD2. V shed 2 bases and J 10 bases; nucleotides not matched to a gene: 11. The CDR3 is made up of 15 amino acids. Germline loops: CDR1 SEHNR, CDR2 FQNEAQ (reference sequence). The CDR3 region has the DNA TGTGCCAGCAGCTTAATGGCCGGGGGGGCGGGGGCGCAGTATTTT. Its protein product is CASSLMAGGAGAQYF.

J is TRBJ2-7 and V is TRBV27, with TRBD2 as a possible D gene (5 bases). Trimming left V 5 bases short and J 0 bases short, with 17 bases between. CDR1 and CDR2 (germline): MNHEY, SMNVEV (reference sequence). This CDR3 has 16 amino acids. CDR3 DNA sequence: TGTGCCAGCAGTCCGGGGTGGGCTGGAAGCTCCTACGAGCAGTACTTC. It is translated as CASSPGWAGSSYEQYF.

The genes are TRBV2 and TRBJ1-4; D is ambiguous. CDR1 SNHLY and CDR2 FYNNEI come from the germline V gene. CDR3 length equals 14 residues. Trimming removed 4 bases at V and 0 bases at J, with 6 bases between. The CDR3: CASSGTATNEKLFF. The CDR3 nucleotides read TGTGCCAGCAGTGGGACTGCAACTAATGAAAAACTGTTTTTT.

This rearrangement joins TRBV12-3 or TRBV12-4 to TRBJ2-5; D uncertain. The CDR3 runs 12 residues. Trimming took 7 bases from V and 4 from J, leaving 10 bases between them. CDR3 DNA sequence: TGTGCCAGCACCTTGACACCAGAGACCCAGTACTTC. It specifies CASTLTPETQYF.

CDR3 amino acids: CSVEVRANTDTQYF. CDR3 DNA: TGCAGCGTTGAAGTGAGGGCGAACACAGATACGCAGTATTTT. The chain joins TRBV29-1 to TRBJ2-3; TRBD2 might be the D (5 bases). Trimming pared 1 base from V and 2 bases from J, leaving 10 bases between. Germline lookup yields CDR1 SQVTM and CDR2 ANQGSEA. The CDR3 sequence is 14 residues long.

The chain carries TRBV25-1 and TRBJ2-3; a weak D match, TRBD1 (5 bases). Trimming took off 6 bases at V and 4 bases at J, with 11 bases between the two ends. This CDR3 is built from 13 residues. The germline CDR1 and CDR2 sequences are MGHDK and SYGVNS. The CDR3 DNA is TGTGCCAGCAGACCAGGGATCGCAGATACGCAGTATTTT. It is translated as CASRPGIADTQYF.

This clone occurred once. V is TRBV6-4 and J is TRBJ2-2, with D possibly TRBD2 on 5 matching bases. CDR1 is MRHNA and CDR2 is SNTAGT in the germline V gene. The CDR3 is 14 amino acids. V lost 7 bases and J lost 3, with 12 bases in between. CDR3: CASKRVPDTGELFF. The CDR3 DNA reads TGTGCCAGCAAGAGGGTGCCGGACACCGGGGAGCTGTTTTTT.

The chain recombines TRBV28 with TRBJ1-1, with TRBD1 identical over 10 bases. This CDR3 has 15 residues. J lost 5 bases, V lost 4 bases, and 7 bases had no gene match. Germline loops: CDR1 MDHEN, CDR2 SYDVKM. The CDR3 protein is CASSSTGTGVTEAFF. The CDR3 nucleotides are TGTGCCAGCAGTTCCACCGGGACAGGGGTTACTGAAGCTTTCTTT.

The chain links TRBV24-1 to TRBJ1-5, with D perhaps matching TRBD1 (6 bases). The germline gives CDR1 KGHDR, CDR2 SFDVKD. Trimming took 9 bases from V and 4 from J, leaving 12 bases between them. The CDR3 is 13 amino acids. In nucleotides, the CDR3 is TGTGCCACCTCGGGGCAGGGGAATCAGCCCCAGCATTTT. Translated: CATSGQGNQPQHF.